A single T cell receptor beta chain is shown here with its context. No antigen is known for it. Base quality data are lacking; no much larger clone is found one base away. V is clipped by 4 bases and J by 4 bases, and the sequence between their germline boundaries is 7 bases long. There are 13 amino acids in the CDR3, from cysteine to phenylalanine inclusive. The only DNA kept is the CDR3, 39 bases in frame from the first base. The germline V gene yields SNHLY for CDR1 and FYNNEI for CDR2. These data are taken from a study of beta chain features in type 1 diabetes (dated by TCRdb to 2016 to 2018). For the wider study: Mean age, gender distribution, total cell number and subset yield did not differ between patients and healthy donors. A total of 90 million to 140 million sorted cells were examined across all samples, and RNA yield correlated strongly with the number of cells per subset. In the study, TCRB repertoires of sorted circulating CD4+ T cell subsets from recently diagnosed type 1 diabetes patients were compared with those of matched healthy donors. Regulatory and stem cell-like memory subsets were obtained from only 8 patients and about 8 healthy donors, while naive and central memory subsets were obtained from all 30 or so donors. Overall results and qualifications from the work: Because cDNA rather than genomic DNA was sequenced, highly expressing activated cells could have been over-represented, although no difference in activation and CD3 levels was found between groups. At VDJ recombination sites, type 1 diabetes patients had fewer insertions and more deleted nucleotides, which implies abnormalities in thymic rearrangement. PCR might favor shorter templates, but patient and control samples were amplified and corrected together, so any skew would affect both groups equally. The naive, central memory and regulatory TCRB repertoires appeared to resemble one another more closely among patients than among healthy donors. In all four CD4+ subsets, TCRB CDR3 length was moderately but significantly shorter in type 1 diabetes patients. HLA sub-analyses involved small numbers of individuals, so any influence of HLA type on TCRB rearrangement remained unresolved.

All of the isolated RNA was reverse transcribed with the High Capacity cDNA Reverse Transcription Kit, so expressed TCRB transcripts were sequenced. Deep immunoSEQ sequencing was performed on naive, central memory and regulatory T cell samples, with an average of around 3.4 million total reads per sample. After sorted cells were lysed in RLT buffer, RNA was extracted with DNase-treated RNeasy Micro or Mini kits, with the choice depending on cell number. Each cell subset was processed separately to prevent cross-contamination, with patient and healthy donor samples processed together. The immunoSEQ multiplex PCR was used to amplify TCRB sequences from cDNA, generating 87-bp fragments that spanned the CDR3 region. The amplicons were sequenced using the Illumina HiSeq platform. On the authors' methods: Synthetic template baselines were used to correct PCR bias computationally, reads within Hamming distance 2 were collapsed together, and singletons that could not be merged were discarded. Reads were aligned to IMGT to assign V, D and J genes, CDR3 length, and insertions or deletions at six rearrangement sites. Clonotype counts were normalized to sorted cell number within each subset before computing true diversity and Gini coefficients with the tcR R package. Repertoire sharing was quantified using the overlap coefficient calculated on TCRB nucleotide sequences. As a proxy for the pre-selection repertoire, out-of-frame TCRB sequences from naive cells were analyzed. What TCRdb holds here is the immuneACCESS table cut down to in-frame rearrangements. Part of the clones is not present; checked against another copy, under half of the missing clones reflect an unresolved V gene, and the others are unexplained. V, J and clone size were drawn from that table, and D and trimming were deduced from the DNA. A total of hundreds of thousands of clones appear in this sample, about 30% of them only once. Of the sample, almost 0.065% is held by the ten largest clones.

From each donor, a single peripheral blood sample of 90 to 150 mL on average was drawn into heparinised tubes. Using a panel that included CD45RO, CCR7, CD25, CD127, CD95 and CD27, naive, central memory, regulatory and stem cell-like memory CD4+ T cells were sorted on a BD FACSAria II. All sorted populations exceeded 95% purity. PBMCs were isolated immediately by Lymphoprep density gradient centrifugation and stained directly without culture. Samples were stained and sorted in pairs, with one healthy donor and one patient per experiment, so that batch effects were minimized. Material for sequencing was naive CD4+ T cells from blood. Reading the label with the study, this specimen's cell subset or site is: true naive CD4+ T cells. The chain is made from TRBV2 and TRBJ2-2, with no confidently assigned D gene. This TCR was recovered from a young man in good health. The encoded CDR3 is CASSGFGTGELFF. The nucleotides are TGTGCCAGCAGTGGCTTCGGCACCGGGGAGCTGTTTTTT.